This T cell receptor beta chain derives from a study of OX40 agonist ivuxolimab in advanced cancers. Looking at the study overall: Partial responses were achieved by three patients, of whom one had hepatocellular carcinoma and two had cutaneous melanoma. Broader study findings: No determination was made of the antigen specificity of the expanded peripheral T cells.

The germline CDR1 and CDR2 sequences are SGHAT and FQNNGV. The CDR3 is 18 amino acids. V gave up 2 bases and J gave up 4 bases, with 20 bases separating them. Some clones are missing from TCRdb's copy, which holds only in-frame ones; the method was immunoSEQ multiplex PCR. The sample contains 50,000 or so clones, around nine tenths of which appear only once. Notes on this clone: Antigen unknown.

The receptor was isolated from an adult with an advanced solid tumor such as melanoma, head and neck, liver or kidney cancer. The sample consisted of CD4+ or CD8+ T cells sorted from blood, taken in a trial of the OX40 agonist ivuxolimab. The V call is TRBV11-2, the J call TRBJ2-2, with D possibly being TRBD1 (5 bases). CDR3 nucleotide sequence: TGTGCCAGCAGCTTATTTACTCATCCGCCAGGGTTCACCGGGGAGCTGTTTTTT. This sequence encodes CASSLFTHPPGFTGELFF.